This T cell receptor beta chain was obtained from a study of blood T cell repertoires in COVID-19. Study context: Samples of COVID-19 (acute and convalescent) were obtained from the United States, Italy and Spain. Nucleic acid was either cDNA or gDNA, and it came from T cells, B-cell-depleted T cells, or PBMCs.

This clone was recorded only once. Original data processing: Estimates of nucleated cell counts were drawn from the amplification of reference gene primers. Sequencing used immunoSEQ multiplex PCR; TCRdb keeps in-frame clones, though not all of them. V, J and clone size were drawn from that table, and D and trimming were deduced from the DNA. The data contain just over 25,000 clones, about 90% of them singletons. This CDR3 is built from 12 residues. Looked up from germline, CDR1 is SGHTA and CDR2 is FQGNSA. V was trimmed by 1 base and J by 4 bases, leaving 5 bases between them. The chain couples TRBV7-2 to TRBJ2-7, with D unresolved. Sequencing was carried out using peripheral blood. The receptor was isolated from a human donor in a cohort sampled during active COVID-19. DNA of the CDR3: TGTGCCAGCAGCTTAGTCGGGTACGAGCAGTACTTC. This encodes CASSLVGYEQYF.